This entry features one TCR beta chain sequence. Its antigen remains unknown. The data were taken from a study of T cells after yellow fever vaccination. V was cut by 6 bases and J by 2 bases, with 26 bases left in between. The CDR3 runs to 18 residues. Germline CDR1 reads DFQATT; CDR2 reads SNEGSKA (reference sequence). Via MiXCR, TCRdb re-called the 5' RACE reads, giving one row per CDR3 protein. The sample yields 450,000 to 550,000 distinct CDR3 sequences, roughly 21% seen once. Study findings and constraints: Only a small proportion of the clonotypes turned up in both the CD4 and the CD8 compartments, likely arising from convergent recombination. Repertoires sorted by FACS could include abundant clonotypes that are contaminants from the bulk population.

The TCR was taken from a man aged 25-40 years who received the YFV17D yellow fever vaccine. Sequences were derived from PBMCs, sampled 15 days after the yellow fever booster vaccination. The V and J genes are TRBV20-1 and TRBJ1-5, with a tentative D call TRBD1 (6 bases). CDR3: CSAGYRALGALGNQPQHF. CDR3 in DNA: TGCAGTGCGGGATACAGGGCCCTGGGGGCTCTCGGCAATCAGCCCCAGCATTTT.